This passage covers 14 T cell receptor beta chains from one sample sequenced in a study of blood T cell repertoires in COVID-19. Libraries were prepared by immunoSEQ multiplex PCR; TCRdb keeps only in-frame clonotypes and omits some of them. This sample has around 170,000 clones; around 89% occur once, and the top ten carry under 2%. Sequencing input: peripheral blood. Every receptor here comes from a man aged 18-30 years who had recovered from COVID-19.

The J gene is TRBJ2-5, the V gene TRBV11-2; TRBD2 matches 8 bases. Per the germline V gene, CDR1 is SGHAT and CDR2 is FQNNGV. Trimming removed 3 bases from V and 4 bases from J; junction bases left unmatched: 7. The CDR3 length is 15 residues. The CDR3 DNA sequence: TGTGCCAGCAGCTTGAGCGGGGGCTTTGGAGAGACCCAGTACTTC. It translates to CASSLSGGFGETQYF.

The V and J genes are TRBV18 and TRBJ1-1, with 8 bases aligning to TRBD1. The trim removed 2 bases at V and 2 bases at J, leaving 7 bases unmatched. This CDR3 spans 16 amino acids. In germline, CDR1 is KGHSH, CDR2 LQKENI. CDR3 protein: CASSPIETGANTEAFF. As DNA, the CDR3 is TGTGCCAGCTCACCAATAGAGACAGGGGCCAACACTGAAGCTTTCTTT.

The chain employs TRBV7-8 and TRBJ1-2; 8 bases are shared with TRBD1. With V trimmed by 3 bases and J by 6 bases, 15 bases remained unmatched. CDR1 and CDR2 from the germline V gene are SGHVS and FQNEAQ. This CDR3 spans 17 amino acids. This chain's CDR3 is CASSLGPQGANQNGYTF. As DNA, the CDR3 is TGTGCCAGCAGCTTGGGACCGCAGGGGGCGAACCAAAATGGCTACACCTTC.

V is TRBV2 and J is TRBJ1-5, with D possibly matching TRBD1 (6 bases). The CDR3 has 14 residues. Germline V gene lookup returns CDR1 SNHLY and CDR2 FYNNEI. V was shortened by 7 bases and J by 7 bases, with 17 bases between the two germline ends. The CDR3 is CASTTGRGWQPQHF. In DNA, the CDR3 is TGTGCCAGCACAACAGGGCGAGGGTGGCAGCCCCAGCATTTT.

The rearrangement uses TRBV5-6 and TRBJ2-7; TRBD2 agrees at 8 bases. The CDR3 spans 14 residues. Germline CDR1 is SGHDT and CDR2 is YYEEEE. J was trimmed by 7 bases and V by 2 bases; bases with no gene match: 8. The CDR3 region is CASSFWSGSGEQYF. The DNA for the CDR3 is TGTGCCAGCAGCTTCTGGAGCGGGAGTGGTGAGCAGTACTTC. Combining the CDR3 with reference TRBV5-6 and TRBJ2-7 gives the whole variable domain DAGVTQSPTHLIKTRGQQVTLRCSPKSGHDTVSWYQQALGQGPQFIFQYYEEEERQRGNFPDRFSGHQFPNYSSELNVNALLLGDSALYLCASSFWSGSGEQYFGPGTRLTVT.

The CDR3 sequence is CASSLRSGSTEAFF. The CDR3 nucleotides are TGTGCCAGCAGTTTACGTTCGGGTTCGACTGAAGCTTTCTTT. The chain is built from TRBV28 and TRBJ1-1, with D unresolved. Germline values: CDR1 MDHEN, CDR2 SYDVKM. V was pared by 2 bases and J by 5 bases, with 12 bases between. The CDR3 has 14 residues.

The chain couples TRBV19 to TRBJ2-7; D perhaps matches TRBD1 (6 bases). Per germline, CDR1 LNHDA and CDR2 SQIVND (reference sequence). V lost 5 bases, J lost 7 bases, and 15 bases lay in between. The CDR3 is 13 amino acids. Here the CDR3 DNA reads TGTGCCAGTAGTGCCAGGGGCTATTGGGAGCAGTACTTC. This gives the protein CASSARGYWEQYF.

The CDR3 DNA reads as TGCAGTGCTAGTGTTACTAGCGCGAGCTCCTACGAGCAGTACTTC. It specifies CSASVTSASSYEQYF. The chain uses TRBV20-1 and TRBJ2-7, with 7 bases fitting TRBD2. From germline, CDR1 is DFQATT and CDR2 SNEGSKA (reference sequence). The CDR3 has 15 residues. The V segment lost 3 bases and the J segment 0 bases; nucleotides outside the gene matches: 8.

The gene calls are TRBV27 and TRBJ2-7; the match to TRBD1 covers 9 bases. This CDR3 comprises 14 residues. Germline CDR1 reads MNHEY; CDR2 reads SMNVEV (reference sequence). J gave up 5 bases and V 6 bases, and 8 bases lay outside the gene matches. The CDR3 nucleotides read TGTGCCAGCAGGATGGGGACAGGGATCCACGAGCAGTACTTC. Translating it yields CASRMGTGIHEQYF.

V and J are TRBV25-1 and TRBJ2-7; no definite D call. The CDR3 runs 14 residues. From germline, CDR1 is MGHDK and CDR2 SYGVNS. With 0 bases removed from V and 3 bases from J, the gap between germline ends came to 9 bases. The CDR3 region is CASSEYEQVYEQYF. CDR3 DNA sequence: TGTGCCAGCAGTGAATATGAGCAGGTCTACGAGCAGTACTTC.

The gene calls are TRBV5-1 and TRBJ2-7; 7 bases line up with TRBD1. This CDR3 region has 16 residues. Germline V gives CDR1 SGHRS, CDR2 YFSETQ. J was trimmed by 7 bases and V by 2 bases; bases with no gene match: 15. The CDR3 protein is CASSLRVPGGSGEQYF. The CDR3 region has the DNA TGCGCCAGCAGCTTAAGAGTCCCAGGGGGTTCAGGTGAGCAGTACTTC.

In this sample, this clone turned up a few times. The chain links TRBV4-3 to TRBJ2-1; TRBD1 agrees at 7 bases. V lost 0 bases and J lost 4; bases outside the gene matches: 6. Germline CDR1 reads LGHNA; CDR2 reads YSLEER. This CDR3 comprises 16 residues. Here the CDR3 reads CASSQDQGQIYNEQFF. CDR3 nucleotides: TGCGCCAGCAGCCAAGATCAGGGACAGATATACAATGAGCAGTTCTTC.

This clone was counted a single time. V is TRBV6-5 and J is TRBJ2-5, with D perhaps matching TRBD1 (5 bases). Per germline, CDR1 MNHEY and CDR2 SVGAGI. The CDR3 covers 14 residues. Trimming left V 11 bases short and J 6 bases short, with 22 bases between. The CDR3 protein is CAGMPQVGQQTQYF. The DNA for the CDR3 is TGTGCCGGAATGCCACAGGTCGGTCAGCAGACCCAGTACTTC.

V and J are TRBV11-2 and TRBJ1-4, with 7 bases identical to TRBD1. Germline CDR1 SGHAT, CDR2 FQNNGV. V shed 1 base, J shed 5 bases, and the junction held 1 base outside the gene matches. The CDR3 consists of 14 residues. CDR3 coding DNA: TGTGCCAGCAGCTTAGTACAGGGGAATGAAAAACTGTTTTTT. Translation gives CASSLVQGNEKLFF.